Detailed here is one TCR beta chain. What it binds is not known. This entry belongs to a study of shared clonotypes between healthy human individuals. The naive CD8 subset, CD45RO-negative cells positively selected for CCR7, excluded terminally differentiated effector memory CD45RA+ cells. Deep was the level used in running the assay. The method was immunoSEQ multiplex PCR; TCRdb's version includes in-frame clones alone and lacks a portion of them. This sample has about 2.1 million clones; 90% to 95% occur once, and the top ten carry less than 2%. The CDR3 has 16 amino acids. The junction had 9 bases not matched to a gene; V was cut back by 6 bases and J by 3 bases. Germline V gives CDR1 MNHEY, CDR2 SMNVEV (reference sequence). Whole-study results and caveats: The study drew on few donors, limiting represented genetic and exposure-history diversity.

This TCR came from a man aged 18 to 30 in good health. Some clones in this sample may be carry-over from other donors' samples. V and J are TRBV27 and TRBJ1-5; 9 positions match TRBD1. The sequencing input was naive CD8+ T cells from PBMCs. The CDR3 region has the DNA TGTGCCAGCAGAACCGGGACAGGGCGATCCAATCAGCCCCAGCATTTT. Amino acids: CASRTGTGRSNQPQHF.